What follows are 32 T cell receptor beta chains derived from one specimen sequenced in a study of beta chain features in type 1 diabetes. As every portion of the isolated RNA was reverse transcribed, the sequencing read expressed TCRB transcripts. The protocol was immunoSEQ multiplex PCR, while the TCRdb copy is restricted to in-frame clones and leaves out a portion. The sample has approximately 250,000 clones, around 14% seen once. Sequencing was done on a sample of naive CD4+ T cells from blood. The receptor source for this set is a middle-aged woman in good health.

This clone was recorded a few times. The chain carries TRBV7-9 and TRBJ2-7; the match to TRBD1 covers 9 bases. CDR1 is SEHNR and CDR2 is FQNEAQ in the germline V gene (reference sequence). The junction had 8 bases not matched to a gene; V was cut back by 3 bases and J by 5 bases. This CDR3 comprises 15 residues. The CDR3 reads CASSFPGQGQNEQYF. For the CDR3, the DNA is TGTGCCAGCAGCTTCCCGGGACAGGGACAGAACGAGCAGTACTTC.

The J gene is TRBJ1-1, the V gene TRBV7-9, with D possibly being TRBD1 (6 bases). The germline V gene has CDR1 SEHNR and CDR2 FQNEAQ (reference sequence). V was shortened by 7 bases and J by 2 bases, with 17 bases between the two germline ends. The CDR3 is 15 amino acids. CDR3 in DNA: TGTGCCAGCACTCTGGGCGACAGGCCAAACACTGAAGCTTTCTTT. Translation gives CASTLGDRPNTEAFF.

The chain combines TRBV18 with TRBJ2-7; D is uncertain. The V gene lost 3 bases and the J gene lost 5 bases, with 14 bases spanning the gap. CDR1 is KGHSH, CDR2 LQKENI, per germline. This CDR3 has 14 residues. The CDR3 reads CASSPNSRVDEQYF. CDR3 coding DNA: TGTGCCAGCTCACCTAATTCCCGCGTTGACGAGCAGTACTTC.

The gene calls are TRBV4-1 and TRBJ2-1, with a weak D call TRBD1 (6 bases). V lost 4 bases to trimming and J lost 7 bases, with 20 bases between them. Per the germline V gene, CDR1 is MGHRA and CDR2 is YSYEKL. The CDR3 extends over 16 amino acids. CDR3 in DNA: TGCGCCAGCAGCCCCCTAGGGGCCGGACAGAGTAATGAGCAGTTCTTC. It translates to CASSPLGAGQSNEQFF.

This clone appeared a few times. V and J are TRBV6-6 and TRBJ1-1; TRBD1 aligns across 11 bases. Per germline, CDR1 MNHNY and CDR2 SVGAGI (reference sequence). After removal of 5 bases from V and 4 bases from J, the junction contained 6 bases not matched to a gene. The CDR3 loop spans 15 amino acids. CDR3 nucleotide sequence: TGTGCCAGCAGTCCCGGACAGGGGGCGTTCACTGAAGCTTTCTTT. This translates into CASSPGQGAFTEAFF.

This chain connects TRBV11-2 to TRBJ2-2; 7 bases align to TRBD2. The CDR3 runs 15 residues. Trimming removed 5 bases from V and 0 bases from J; junction bases left unmatched: 3. CDR1 and CDR2 (germline): SGHAT, FQNNGV. The CDR3 loop reads CASSPAGTNTGELFF. The CDR3 DNA reads TGTGCCAGCAGCCCAGCGGGGACGAACACCGGGGAGCTGTTTTTT.

The sample holds a few counts of this clone. The rearrangement joins TRBV4-3 to TRBJ2-1; 13 nucleotides match TRBD2. CDR1 is LGHNA and CDR2 is YSLEER in the germline V gene. This CDR3 spans 17 amino acids. The ends lost 4 bases at V and 7 bases at J; junction bases unmatched: 10. CDR3 protein: CASSRSPGLAGKNEQFF. CDR3 nucleotide sequence: TGCGCCAGCAGCCGTTCACCGGGACTAGCGGGGAAGAATGAGCAGTTCTTC.

V usage is TRBV6-1 and J usage is TRBJ2-7; possible D gene TRBD1, 6 bases. CDR1 is MNHNS, CDR2 SASEGT, per germline. Trimming left V 7 bases short and J 3 bases short, with 13 bases between. This CDR3 has 13 residues. The CDR3 DNA sequence: TGTGCCAGCACGACAGGCGCGGGCTACGAGCAGTACTTC. Its translation is CASTTGAGYEQYF.

This clone has more than one count but fewer than ten. The CDR3 region has the DNA TGTGCCAGTAGTACAGCAGGGAACACTGAAGCTTTCTTT. This codes for CASSTAGNTEAFF. The chain joins TRBV19 to TRBJ1-1; D gene uncertain. This CDR3 contains 13 residues. The germline gives CDR1 LNHDA, CDR2 SQIVND (reference sequence). V lost 4 bases to trimming and J lost 1 base, with 7 bases between them.

This clone came up a few times. V usage is TRBV18 and J usage is TRBJ2-5; 12 bases map to TRBD2. Germline V lookup: CDR1 KGHSH, CDR2 LQKENI. The CDR3 extends over 17 amino acids. V lost 7 bases, J lost 5 bases, and 14 bases stayed unmatched. The DNA for the CDR3 is TGTGCCAGCTTCATGACTAGCGGGGGTCTTCTCGGGGAGACCCAGTACTTC. Its protein product is CASFMTSGGLLGETQYF.

This clone showed up just a few times. This chain links TRBV6-1 with TRBJ1-5, with 8 bases fitting TRBD1. J lost 0 bases, V lost 6 bases, and 4 bases had no gene match. This CDR3 comprises 15 residues. Germline lookup yields CDR1 MNHNS and CDR2 SASEGT. The CDR3 nucleotides read TGTGCCAGCAGGCCAGGGGGCCCTAGCAATCAGCCCCAGCATTTT. Protein: CASRPGGPSNQPQHF.

The chain joins TRBV4-1 to TRBJ2-7; D possibly corresponds to TRBD1 (5 bases). Germline CDR1 reads MGHRA; CDR2 reads YSYEKL. Trimming cost V 0 bases and J 3 bases, with 18 bases left between them. The CDR3 consists of 17 residues. The CDR3 loop is CASSQDEETDRIYEQYF. The CDR3, as DNA: TGCGCCAGCAGCCAAGATGAGGAAACCGACAGAATCTACGAGCAGTACTTC.

This clone has just a few counts. The rearrangement links TRBV28 to TRBJ2-3; 10 bases map to TRBD2. Trimming removed 3 bases from V and 1 base from J; junction bases left unmatched: 7. Germline V gives CDR1 MDHEN, CDR2 SYDVKM. The CDR3 is made up of 17 amino acids. CDR3 sequence (DNA): TGTGCCAGCAGTTTTTCGACTGGACTAGCGGGCACAGATACGCAGTATTTT. It specifies CASSFSTGLAGTDTQYF. Together with reference TRBV28 and TRBJ2-3, the CDR3 gives the full variable domain: DVKVTQSSRYLVKRTGEKVFLECVQDMDHENMFWYRQDPGLGLRLIYFSYDVKMKEKGDIPEGYSVSREKKERFSLILESASTNQTSMYLCASSFSTGLAGTDTQYFGPGTRLTVL.

The chain employs TRBV5-6 and TRBJ2-5, with TRBD2 matching over 8 bases. The CDR3 covers 16 residues. Germline V gives CDR1 SGHDT, CDR2 YYEEEE. After removal of 4 bases from V and 7 bases from J, the junction contained 15 bases not matched to a gene. CDR3 coding DNA: TGTGCCAGCAGCCTGGCGGGCGGGGGGCTCCGGGGGACCCAGTACTTC. Encoded protein: CASSLAGGGLRGTQYF.

Remarks on this clone: The same CDR3 is also encoded by other DNA sequences in this sample. The chain employs TRBV18 and TRBJ1-3; 7 bases are shared with TRBD1. Germline assignment: CDR1 KGHSH and CDR2 LQKENI. This CDR3 spans 14 amino acids. Trimming at V came to 3 bases and at J to 3 bases, leaving 2 bases not matched to a gene. CDR3 nucleotides: TGTGCCAGCTCACCGCGGGACAGTGGAAACACCATATATTTT. Its translation: CASSPRDSGNTIYF. Combining the CDR3 with reference TRBV18 and TRBJ1-3 gives the whole variable domain NAGVMQNPRHLVRRRGQEARLRCSPMKGHSHVYWYRQLPEEGLKFMVYLQKENIIDESGMPKERFSAEFPKEGPSILRIQQVVRGDSAAYFCASSPRDSGNTIYFGEGSWLTVV.

V is TRBV2 and J is TRBJ2-7; 8 bases align to TRBD2. Germline CDR1 SNHLY, CDR2 FYNNEI. J gave up 3 bases and V 10 bases, and 8 bases lay outside the gene matches. The CDR3 has 13 amino acids. CDR3 bases: TGTGCCACCAAACTAGCGGAAGACTACGAGCAGTACTTC. Amino acids: CATKLAEDYEQYF.

J is TRBJ2-3 and V is TRBV5-1; TRBD2 agrees at 12 bases. The J segment lost 5 bases and the V segment lost 3 bases, leaving 10 bases of the junction unmatched. The CDR3 totals 17 residues. Per the germline V gene, CDR1 is SGHRS and CDR2 is YFSETQ. CDR3 sequence (DNA): TGCGCCAGCAGCTCAAACCCTAGCGGGGGGGCCGTAGATACGCAGTATTTT. It yields the protein CASSSNPSGGAVDTQYF.

The chain couples TRBV2 to TRBJ2-3; 13 nucleotides line up with TRBD2. The V segment lost 4 bases and the J segment 6 bases; nucleotides outside the gene matches: 4. Germline V gives CDR1 SNHLY, CDR2 FYNNEI. The CDR3 has 15 residues. The CDR3 region has the DNA TGTGCCAGCAGTGCACTAGCGGGGGGGTTGGATACGCAGTATTTT. Protein: CASSALAGGLDTQYF.

The CDR3 loop is CASGTETQYF. The CDR3 DNA is TGCGCCAGCGGCACAGAGACCCAGTACTTC. This chain connects TRBV5-1 to TRBJ2-5; unclear D gene. This CDR3 region has 10 residues. Per germline, CDR1 SGHRS and CDR2 YFSETQ. V lost 7 bases and J 4 bases, leaving 5 bases between the germline ends.

Here the CDR3 reads CASSDPVRGRKVYEQYF. The CDR3 DNA reads as TGTGCCAGCAGTGACCCCGTCAGGGGGCGGAAAGTATACGAGCAGTACTTC. The V call is TRBV25-1, the J call TRBJ2-7; 8 nucleotides line up with TRBD1. Germline CDR1 reads MGHDK; CDR2 reads SYGVNS. CDR3 length: 17 amino acids. J lost 4 bases, V lost 3 bases, and 14 bases had no gene match.

A few counts support this clone. V is TRBV7-2 and J is TRBJ1-6; D is uncertain. CDR3 size: 13 residues. V lost 4 bases to trimming and J lost 7 bases, with 8 bases between them. The germline V gene has CDR1 SGHTA and CDR2 FQGNSA. This chain's CDR3 is CASSSYINSPLHF. CDR3 DNA sequence: TGTGCCAGCAGCTCGTACATAAATTCACCCCTCCACTTT.

This sequence joins TRBV2 and TRBJ2-3; 8 positions match TRBD2. The CDR3 is 14 amino acids. V lost 7 bases, J lost 2 bases, and 5 bases stayed unmatched. Germline lookup yields CDR1 SNHLY and CDR2 FYNNEI. The CDR3 loop reads CASKRGPNTDTQYF. CDR3 in DNA: TGTGCCAGCAAGCGGGGGCCGAACACAGATACGCAGTATTTT.

This clone turned up a few times. The chain is built from TRBV5-4 and TRBJ2-5, with 8 positions matching TRBD2. CDR1 SGHNT and CDR2 YYREEE come from the germline V gene (reference sequence). The CDR3 totals 16 residues. The J segment lost 2 bases and the V segment lost 1 base, leaving 7 bases of the junction unmatched. The CDR3 spells CASSLRSSGRQETQYF. CDR3 in DNA: TGTGCCAGCAGCTTGCGGTCTAGCGGGCGGCAAGAGACCCAGTACTTC.

This clone was found many times. The chain carries TRBV7-2 and TRBJ2-4; tentatively, D is TRBD2 (6 bases). The CDR3 consists of 12 residues. Germline CDR1 SGHTA, CDR2 FQGNSA. With 6 bases removed from V and 7 bases from J, the gap between germline ends came to 10 bases. The CDR3 bases are TGTGCCAGCAGTAGTGGGGGGAACATTCAGTACTTC. It translates to CASSSGGNIQYF.

CDR3 coding DNA: TGCGCCAGCAGCTTCGGGACTATCACAGATACGCAGTATTTT. This translates into CASSFGTITDTQYF. V gene TRBV5-1 combines with J gene TRBJ2-3; 7 bases fit TRBD2. V shed 2 bases and J 2 bases; nucleotides not matched to a gene: 2. The germline V gene encodes CDR1 SGHRS and CDR2 YFSETQ. The CDR3 totals 14 residues.

This clone was seen a handful of times. V is TRBV6-5 and J is TRBJ2-7, with 9 bases lining up with TRBD1. Germline values: CDR1 MNHEY, CDR2 SVGAGI. V gave up 6 bases and J gave up 1 base; unmatched junction bases: 7. CDR3 size: 15 residues. The CDR3 is CASRQGQGASYEQYF. In DNA form, the CDR3 reads TGTGCCAGCAGACAGGGACAGGGAGCGTCCTACGAGCAGTACTTC.

The chain employs TRBV7-9 and TRBJ2-4; maybe TRBD2 (6 bases). Per germline, CDR1 SEHNR and CDR2 FQNEAQ (reference sequence). The CDR3 has 16 residues. V dropped 5 bases and J dropped 1 base, with 15 bases sitting between them. The CDR3 loop reads CASSPGLFAAKNIQYF. CDR3 nucleotide sequence: TGTGCCAGCAGCCCAGGACTATTTGCCGCCAAAAACATTCAGTACTTC.

The gene calls are TRBV5-1 and TRBJ2-7; 11 bases line up with TRBD1. V was pared by 4 bases and J by 7 bases, with 7 bases of the junction left unmatched. Germline V lookup: CDR1 SGHRS, CDR2 YFSETQ. This CDR3 is built from 14 residues. The CDR3 DNA reads as TGCGCCAGCAGCCTAGGACAGGGGGCGGAGGAGCAGTACTTC. Its protein product is CASSLGQGAEEQYF.

This clone was counted between two and nine times. The V and J genes are TRBV6-5 and TRBJ2-1; D gene uncertain. This CDR3 contains 15 residues. The germline gives CDR1 MNHEY, CDR2 SVGAGI. The V end lost 0 bases, the J end lost 7 bases, and 13 bases lay between the germline ends. In DNA form, the CDR3 reads TGTGCCAGCAGTTACTCACTGGCCACAGAGAATGAGCAGTTCTTC. Its translation is CASSYSLATENEQFF.

This chain connects TRBV5-1 to TRBJ2-5; 9 bases match TRBD1. The CDR3 contains 20 residues. Germline lookup yields CDR1 SGHRS and CDR2 YFSETQ. Trimming at V came to 0 bases and at J to 1 base, leaving 16 bases not matched to a gene. CDR3: CASSLVLRARDRVTQETQYF. CDR3 nucleotide sequence: TGCGCCAGCAGCTTGGTTTTGAGGGCCCGGGACAGGGTAACCCAAGAGACCCAGTACTTC.

The V gene is TRBV6-5, the J gene TRBJ2-3, with 8 bases identical to TRBD2. This CDR3 contains 16 residues. Germline V lookup: CDR1 MNHEY, CDR2 SVGAGI. The J segment lost 3 bases and the V segment lost 0 bases, leaving 5 bases of the junction unmatched. DNA for the CDR3: TGTGCCAGCAGTTACTCCGGGGCGGGGGGAACAGATACGCAGTATTTT. Its protein product is CASSYSGAGGTDTQYF.

This clone was seen a few times. The rearrangement joins TRBV2 to TRBJ1-2; the D gene is possibly TRBD1 (5 bases). The CDR3 is 15 residues long. The germline CDR1 and CDR2 sequences are SNHLY and FYNNEI. V gave up 6 bases and J gave up 5 bases, with 19 bases separating them. CDR3 residues: CASSPARRTSYGYTF. The CDR3 DNA follows: TGTGCCAGCAGCCCCGCCCGTCGGACATCGTATGGCTACACCTTC.